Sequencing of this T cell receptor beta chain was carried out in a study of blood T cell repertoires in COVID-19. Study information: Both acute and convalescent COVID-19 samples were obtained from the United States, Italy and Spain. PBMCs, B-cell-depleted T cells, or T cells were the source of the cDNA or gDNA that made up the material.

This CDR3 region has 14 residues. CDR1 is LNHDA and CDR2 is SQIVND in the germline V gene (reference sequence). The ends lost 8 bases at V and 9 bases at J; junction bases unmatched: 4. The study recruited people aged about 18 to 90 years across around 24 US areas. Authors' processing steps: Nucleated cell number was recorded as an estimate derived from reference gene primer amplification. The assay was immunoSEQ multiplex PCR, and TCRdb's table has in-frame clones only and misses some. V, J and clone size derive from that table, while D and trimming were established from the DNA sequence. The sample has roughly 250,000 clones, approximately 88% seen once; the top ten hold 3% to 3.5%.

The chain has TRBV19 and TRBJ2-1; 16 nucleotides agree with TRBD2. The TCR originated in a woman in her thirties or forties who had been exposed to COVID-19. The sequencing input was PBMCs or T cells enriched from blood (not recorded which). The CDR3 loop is CASGTSGRGSEQFF. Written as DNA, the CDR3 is TGTGCCAGTGGGACTAGCGGGAGGGGGAGTGAGCAGTTCTTC.